This record covers a single T cell receptor (beta chain). CDR3 length equals 16 residues. Germline V gene lookup returns CDR1 SGHRS and CDR2 YFSETQ. The germline V and J ends were trimmed by 0 bases and 8 bases, with 17 bases remaining between them. This record belongs to a study of shared clonotypes between healthy human individuals. Study-level information: A few men and a couple of women, aged 18 to 49, were donors.

Study processing details: Filtering differed, since immunoSEQ gave only junction sequences and no quality scores. Clones were read by immunoSEQ multiplex PCR, and TCRdb kept only the in-frame ones, dropping some. V and J calls and clone size follow that table, whereas D and trimming were derived from the DNA. The sample consists of roughly 490,000 clones, 76% of them appearing once. The sequenced material came from PBMCs. The chain uses TRBV5-1 and TRBJ1-4, with D uncertain. The source of this sequence is a woman aged 40 to 49 in good health. Some clones in this sample may be carry-over from other donors' samples. CDR3 nucleotide sequence: TGCGCCAGCAGCTTGGTCGGCGACTCCTTAGGGGAAAAACTGTTTTTT. Amino acids: CASSLVGDSLGEKLFF.